Following are 5 T cell receptor beta chains from one sample sequenced in a study of T cell responses to AZD1222 COVID-19 vaccine. Generated by immunoSEQ multiplex PCR, the TCRdb table keeps only in-frame clones and is missing some. The data hold 130,000 or so clones, with over 90% observed a single time. Sequencing used peripheral blood, obtained on day 0 of AZD1222 vaccination. The receptor set was obtained from an adult in good health.

The gene calls are TRBV6-9 and TRBJ2-5; no firm D call. Germline CDR1 MNHGY, CDR2 SVAAGI. The CDR3 has 13 amino acids. The V end was cut by 3 bases, the J end by 4 bases, with 9 bases between. The CDR3 DNA reads TGTGCCAGCAGTTACGTAGGGTTAGAGACCCAGTACTTC. Protein sequence: CASSYVGLETQYF.

The V gene is TRBV3-1 (or the pseudogene TRBV3-2), the J gene TRBJ1-3; no reliable D call. The germline V gene encodes CDR1 LGHDT and CDR2 YNNKEL (reference sequence). Trimming pared 0 bases from V and 4 bases from J, leaving 13 bases between. The CDR3 is made up of 16 amino acids. The CDR3 sequence is CASSQDSAPSGNTIYF. The CDR3 DNA sequence: TGTGCCAGCAGCCAAGATTCGGCCCCCTCCGGAAACACCATATATTTT.

The chain combines TRBV19 with TRBJ1-4; D call uncertain. The CDR3 is made up of 14 amino acids. The germline gives CDR1 LNHDA, CDR2 SQIVND (reference sequence). V gave up 6 bases and J gave up 8 bases, with 16 bases separating them. The CDR3 sequence is CASRPQAGEEKLFF. As DNA, the CDR3 is TGTGCCAGTAGGCCGCAGGCGGGTGAGGAAAAACTGTTTTTT.

Regarding this clone: Germline is not matched at one junction end, which may reflect a read error. The chain recombines TRBV20-1 with TRBJ2-1; either TRBD1 or TRBD2 may fit D (5 bases each). The germline V gene encodes CDR1 DFQATT and CDR2 SNEGSKA (reference sequence). This CDR3 spans 11 amino acids. DNA of the CDR3: TGTGGGGGAAGCTCCTACAATGAGCAGTTCTTC. Amino acids: CGGSSYNEQFF.

The chain couples TRBV7-8 to TRBJ1-2, with a possible D match to TRBD1 (6 bases). V lost 5 bases and J 8 bases, leaving 12 bases between the germline ends. Germline V CDR1 and CDR2: SGHVS, FQNEAQ. The CDR3 length is 12 residues. CDR3 nucleotides: TGTGCCAGCAGCAACAGGGAAACGGGCTACACCTTC. Its translation is CASSNRETGYTF.